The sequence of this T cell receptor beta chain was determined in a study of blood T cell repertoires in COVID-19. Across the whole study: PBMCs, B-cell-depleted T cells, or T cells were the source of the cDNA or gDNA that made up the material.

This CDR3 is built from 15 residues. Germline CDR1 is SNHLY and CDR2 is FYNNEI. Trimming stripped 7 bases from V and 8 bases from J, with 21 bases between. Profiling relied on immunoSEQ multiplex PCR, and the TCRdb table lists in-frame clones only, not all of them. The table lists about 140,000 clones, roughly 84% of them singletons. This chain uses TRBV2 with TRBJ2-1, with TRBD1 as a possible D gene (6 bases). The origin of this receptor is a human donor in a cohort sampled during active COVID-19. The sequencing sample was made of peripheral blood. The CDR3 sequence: CASILEVGAGYEQFF. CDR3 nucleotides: TGTGCCAGCATTCTTGAAGTGGGGGCTGGCTATGAGCAGTTCTTC.